The 9 T cell receptor beta chains reported below all come from one sample, sequenced in a study of monozygotic twins with inflammatory bowel disease. No DNA is given; TCRdb re-called the 5' RACE reads and lists each CDR3 protein once. The sample includes around 190,000 distinct CDR3 sequences. Source material: blood. These receptors originate from a human donor with ulcerative colitis or Crohn's disease, or a healthy co-twin of an affected twin (not recorded which).

This chain links TRBV5-5 with TRBJ1-4; TCRdb selects TRBD1, and the lack of DNA leaves this call unchecked. Germline V lookup: CDR1 SGHKS, CDR2 YYEKEE (reference sequence). There are 15 residues in the CDR3. CDR3 loop: CASRKPGQGREKLFF.

The rearrangement links TRBV7-9 to TRBJ2-6. This CDR3 is 14 amino acids long. The germline CDR1 and CDR2 sequences are SEHNR and FQNEAQ (reference sequence). CDR3 sequence: CASTYFSGANVLTF.

CDR3 region: CATSDHSGKTQYF. This chain connects TRBV24-1 to TRBJ2-5. Germline CDR1 reads KGHDR; CDR2 reads SFDVKD. The CDR3 has 13 amino acids.

V gene TRBV20-1 combines with J gene TRBJ2-7; TCRdb names TRBD2, which stays unverified in the absence of DNA. The CDR3 totals 13 residues. The germline CDR1 and CDR2 sequences are DFQATT and SNEGSKA (reference sequence). CDR3 in amino acids: CSARSPGNREQYF.

V and J are TRBV6-2 or TRBV6-3 and TRBJ2-3. Germline loops: CDR1 MNHEY, CDR2 SVGEGT. The CDR3 spans 12 residues. The CDR3 region is CASSKVTDTQYF.

J is TRBJ1-2 and V is TRBV18. This CDR3 has 14 amino acids. CDR1 and CDR2 from the germline V gene are KGHSH and LQKENI. CDR3 sequence: CASSLGRSNYGYTF.

V usage is TRBV7-2 and J usage is TRBJ2-7; no DNA is available, so the TRBD2 call from TCRdb remains unchecked. The germline gives CDR1 SGHTA, CDR2 FQGNSA. This CDR3 is 16 amino acids long. The CDR3: CASSDKTSGGSYEQYF.

V and J are TRBV11-2 and TRBJ1-1; TCRdb designates TRBD1, a call that cannot be tested without DNA. CDR1 is SGHAT and CDR2 is FQNNGV in the germline V gene. This CDR3 region has 15 residues. CDR3 amino acids: CASSLSFPGGAEAFF.

The V call is TRBV3-1, the J call TRBJ2-1; TCRdb calls TRBD2, which cannot be checked without DNA. This CDR3 has 15 amino acids. CDR1 LGHDT and CDR2 YNNKEL come from the germline V gene (reference sequence). The CDR3: CASSQGGEGYNEQFF.